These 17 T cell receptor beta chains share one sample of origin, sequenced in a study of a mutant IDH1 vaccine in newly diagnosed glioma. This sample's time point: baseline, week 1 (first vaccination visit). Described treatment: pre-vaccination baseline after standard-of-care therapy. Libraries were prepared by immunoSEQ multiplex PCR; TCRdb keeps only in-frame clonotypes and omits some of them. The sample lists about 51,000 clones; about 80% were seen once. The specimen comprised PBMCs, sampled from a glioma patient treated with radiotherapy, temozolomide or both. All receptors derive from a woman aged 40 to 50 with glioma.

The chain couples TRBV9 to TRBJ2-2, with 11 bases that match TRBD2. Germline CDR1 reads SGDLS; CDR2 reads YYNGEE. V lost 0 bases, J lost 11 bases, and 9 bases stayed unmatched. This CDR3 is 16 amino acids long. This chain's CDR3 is CASSVAGLAGANELFF. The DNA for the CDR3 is TGTGCCAGCAGCGTAGCAGGACTAGCGGGTGCTAATGAGCTGTTTTTT.

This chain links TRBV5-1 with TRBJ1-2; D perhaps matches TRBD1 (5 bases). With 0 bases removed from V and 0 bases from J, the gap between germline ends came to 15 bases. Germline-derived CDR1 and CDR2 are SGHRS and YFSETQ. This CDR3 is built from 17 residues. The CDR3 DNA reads TGCGCCAGCAGCTTGGGGGGGTCGACAGATCCTAACTATGGCTACACCTTC. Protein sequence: CASSLGGSTDPNYGYTF.

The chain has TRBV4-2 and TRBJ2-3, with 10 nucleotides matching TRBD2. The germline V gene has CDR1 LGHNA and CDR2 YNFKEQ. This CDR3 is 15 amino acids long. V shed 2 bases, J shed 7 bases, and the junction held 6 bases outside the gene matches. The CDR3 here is CASSQIAGGKYTQYF. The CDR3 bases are TGTGCCAGCAGCCAAATAGCGGGGGGCAAGTATACGCAGTATTTT.

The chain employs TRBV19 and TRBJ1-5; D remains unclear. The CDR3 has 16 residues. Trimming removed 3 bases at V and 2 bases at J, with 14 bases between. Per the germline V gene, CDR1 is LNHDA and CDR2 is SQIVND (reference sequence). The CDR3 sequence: CASSMLRENGNQPQHF. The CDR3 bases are TGTGCCAGTAGTATGCTGCGGGAGAACGGCAATCAGCCCCAGCATTTT.

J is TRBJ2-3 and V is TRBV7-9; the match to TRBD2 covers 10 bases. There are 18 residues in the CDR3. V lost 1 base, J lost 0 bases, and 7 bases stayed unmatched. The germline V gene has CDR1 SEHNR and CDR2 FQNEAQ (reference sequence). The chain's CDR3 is CASSLEGLAGASTDTQYF. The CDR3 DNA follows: TGTGCCAGCAGCTTAGAAGGGCTAGCGGGGGCTAGCACAGATACGCAGTATTTT.

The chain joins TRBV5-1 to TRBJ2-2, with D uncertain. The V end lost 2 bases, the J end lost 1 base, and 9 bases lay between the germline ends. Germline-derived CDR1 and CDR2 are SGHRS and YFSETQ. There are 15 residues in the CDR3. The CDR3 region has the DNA TGCGCCAGCAGCTTCCAGGCGGTGAACACCGGGGAGCTGTTTTTT. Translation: CASSFQAVNTGELFF. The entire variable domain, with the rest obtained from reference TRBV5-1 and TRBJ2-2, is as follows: KAGVTQTPRYLIKTRGQQVTLSCSPISGHRSVSWYQQTPGQGLQFLFEYFSETQRNKGNFPGRFSGRQFSNSRSEMNVSTLELGDSALYLCASSFQAVNTGELFFGEGSRLTVL.

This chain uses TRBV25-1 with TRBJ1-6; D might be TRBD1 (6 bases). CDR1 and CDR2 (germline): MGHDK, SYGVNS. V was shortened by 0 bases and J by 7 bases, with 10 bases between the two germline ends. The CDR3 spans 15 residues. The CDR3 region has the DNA TGTGCCAGCAGTGAATACGTGGACAGCAATTCACCCCTCCACTTT. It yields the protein CASSEYVDSNSPLHF.

CDR3 in amino acids: CASSEGFRYEQYF. CDR3 nucleotide sequence: TGTGCCAGCAGTGAAGGGTTTCGGTACGAGCAGTACTTC. J is TRBJ2-7 and V is TRBV2, with D unresolved. V lost 1 base and J lost 4, with 8 bases in between. Germline V gene lookup returns CDR1 SNHLY and CDR2 FYNNEI. The CDR3 totals 13 residues. The whole variable domain, remainder taken from reference TRBV2 and TRBJ2-7, is EPEVTQTPSHQVTQMGQEVILRCVPISNHLYFYWYRQILGQKVEFLVSFYNNEISEKSEIFDDQFSVERPDGSNFTLKIRSTKLEDSAMYFCASSEGFRYEQYFGPGTRLTVT.

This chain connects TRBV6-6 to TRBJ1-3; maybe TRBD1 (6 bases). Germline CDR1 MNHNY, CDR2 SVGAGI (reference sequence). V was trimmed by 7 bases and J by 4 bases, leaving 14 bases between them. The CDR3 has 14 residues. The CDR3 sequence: CASIKQGAGNTIYF. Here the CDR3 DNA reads TGTGCCAGCATTAAACAGGGAGCGGGAAACACCATATATTTT.

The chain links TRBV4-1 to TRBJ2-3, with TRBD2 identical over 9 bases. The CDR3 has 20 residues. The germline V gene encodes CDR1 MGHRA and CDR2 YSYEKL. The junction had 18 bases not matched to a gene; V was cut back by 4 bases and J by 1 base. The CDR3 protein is CASSPWVVISGGRRTDTQYF. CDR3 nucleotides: TGCGCCAGCAGCCCCTGGGTGGTGATTAGCGGGGGACGCCGCACAGATACGCAGTATTTT.

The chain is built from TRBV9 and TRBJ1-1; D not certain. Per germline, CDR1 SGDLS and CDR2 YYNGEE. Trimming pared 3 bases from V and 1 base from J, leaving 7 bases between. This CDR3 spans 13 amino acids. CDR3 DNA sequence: TGTGCCAGCAGCGCCGGCGGGAACACTGAAGCTTTCTTT. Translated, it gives CASSAGGNTEAFF.

The CDR3 DNA reads TGCGCCAGCAGCACGGGGGATACGCAGTATTTT. This codes for CASSTGDTQYF. The chain combines TRBV5-1 with TRBJ2-3; the D gene is possibly TRBD2 (5 bases). The V and J ends lost 4 bases and 6 bases respectively, with 6 bases between them. CDR3 length equals 11 residues. Germline lookup yields CDR1 SGHRS and CDR2 YFSETQ. The full variable domain, its missing parts supplied by reference TRBV5-1 and TRBJ2-3, is KAGVTQTPRYLIKTRGQQVTLSCSPISGHRSVSWYQQTPGQGLQFLFEYFSETQRNKGNFPGRFSGRQFSNSRSEMNVSTLELGDSALYLCASSTGDTQYFGPGTRLTVL.

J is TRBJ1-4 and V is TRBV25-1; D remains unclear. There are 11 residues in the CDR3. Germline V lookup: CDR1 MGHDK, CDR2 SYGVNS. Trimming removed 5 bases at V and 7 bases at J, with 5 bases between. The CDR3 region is CASSYAEKLFF. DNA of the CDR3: TGTGCCAGCAGTTATGCTGAAAAACTGTTTTTT.

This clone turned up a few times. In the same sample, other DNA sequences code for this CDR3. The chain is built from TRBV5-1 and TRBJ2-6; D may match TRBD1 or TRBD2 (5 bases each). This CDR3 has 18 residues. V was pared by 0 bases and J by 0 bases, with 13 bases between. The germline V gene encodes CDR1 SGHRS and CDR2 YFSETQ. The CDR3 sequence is CASSLVTGPSSGANVLTF. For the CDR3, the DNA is TGCGCCAGCAGCTTGGTCACGGGGCCTAGCTCTGGGGCCAACGTCCTGACTTTC.

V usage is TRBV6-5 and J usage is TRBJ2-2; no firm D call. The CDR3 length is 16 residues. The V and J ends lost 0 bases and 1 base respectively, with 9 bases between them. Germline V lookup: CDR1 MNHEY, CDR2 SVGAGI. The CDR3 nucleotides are TGTGCCAGCAGTTACTCGGAGACCGTGAACACCGGGGAGCTGTTTTTT. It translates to CASSYSETVNTGELFF.

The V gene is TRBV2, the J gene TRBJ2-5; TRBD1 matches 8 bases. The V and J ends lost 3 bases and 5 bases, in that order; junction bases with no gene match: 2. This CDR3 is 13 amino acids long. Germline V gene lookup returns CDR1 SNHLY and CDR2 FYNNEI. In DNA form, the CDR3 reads TGTGCCAGCAGTGAGACAGGGGTGGAGACCCAGTACTTC. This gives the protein CASSETGVETQYF. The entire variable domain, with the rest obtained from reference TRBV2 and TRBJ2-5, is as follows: EPEVTQTPSHQVTQMGQEVILRCVPISNHLYFYWYRQILGQKVEFLVSFYNNEISEKSEIFDDQFSVERPDGSNFTLKIRSTKLEDSAMYFCASSETGVETQYFGPGTRLLVL.

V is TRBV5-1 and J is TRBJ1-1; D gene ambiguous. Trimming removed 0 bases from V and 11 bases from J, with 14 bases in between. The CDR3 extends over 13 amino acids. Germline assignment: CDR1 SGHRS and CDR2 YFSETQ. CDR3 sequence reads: CASSLAEVGGAFF. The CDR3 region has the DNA TGCGCCAGCAGCTTGGCTGAAGTTGGAGGGGCTTTCTTT. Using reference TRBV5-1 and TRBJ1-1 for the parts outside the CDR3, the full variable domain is KAGVTQTPRYLIKTRGQQVTLSCSPISGHRSVSWYQQTPGQGLQFLFEYFSETQRNKGNFPGRFSGRQFSNSRSEMNVSTLELGDSALYLCASSLAEVGGAFFGQGTRLTVV.